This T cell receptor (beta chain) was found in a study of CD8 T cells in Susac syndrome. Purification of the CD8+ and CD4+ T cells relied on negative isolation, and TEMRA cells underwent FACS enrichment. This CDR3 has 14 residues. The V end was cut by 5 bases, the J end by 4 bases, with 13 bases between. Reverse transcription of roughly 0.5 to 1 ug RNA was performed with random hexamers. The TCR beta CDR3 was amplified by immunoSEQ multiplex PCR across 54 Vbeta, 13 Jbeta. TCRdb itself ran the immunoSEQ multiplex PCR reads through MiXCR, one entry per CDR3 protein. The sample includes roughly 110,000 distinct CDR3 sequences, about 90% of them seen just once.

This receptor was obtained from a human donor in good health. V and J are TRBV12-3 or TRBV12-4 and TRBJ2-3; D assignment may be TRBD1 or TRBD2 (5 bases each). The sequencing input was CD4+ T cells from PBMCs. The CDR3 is CASSRPGQPDTQYF. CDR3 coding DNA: TGTGCCAGCAGTCGCCCGGGGCAGCCAGATACGCAGTATTTT.